This T cell receptor beta chain was captured in a study of blood T cell repertoires in COVID-19. In the study overall: The United States, Italy and Spain were the sources of the acute and convalescent COVID-19 samples. Sources were T cells, B-cell-depleted T cells, or PBMCs; the material itself was cDNA or gDNA.

CDR1 SGHTA and CDR2 FQGNSA come from the germline V gene. The CDR3 loop spans 14 amino acids. J gave up 4 bases and V 5 bases, and 5 bases lay outside the gene matches. In the authors' methods: How many nucleated cells were present was estimated from reference gene primer amplification. Sequencing used immunoSEQ multiplex PCR; TCRdb keeps in-frame clones, though not all of them. V and J calls and clone size come straight from that table; D and trimming were deduced from the DNA. In the table there are some 89,000 clones, 76% of which are singletons. The genes are TRBV7-2 and TRBJ1-3; 7 bases are shared with TRBD1. The sequenced sample consisted of peripheral blood. The sequence came from a man aged 65 to 85 with acute or convalescent COVID-19. This CDR3 is CASSQQGKGNTIYF. As DNA, the CDR3 is TGTGCCAGCAGCCAACAGGGGAAGGGAAACACCATATATTTT.